This TCR beta chain comes out of a study of blood T cell repertoires in COVID-19. Study overall: T cells, B-cell-depleted T cells, or PBMCs provided the cDNA or gDNA that served as material.

In the original analysis: Nucleated cell counts were estimated from reference gene primer amplification. TCRdb keeps only in-frame clones here, not all; method: immunoSEQ multiplex PCR. The DNA gave D and trimming, while V, J and clone size come from that table. The sample lists 60,000 to 80,000 clones; less than 90% were seen once. Germline loops: CDR1 GTSNPN, CDR2 SVGIG (reference sequence). The CDR3 spans 16 residues. With 0 bases clipped from V and 7 bases from J, the junction kept 6 bases outside the gene matches. The rearrangement uses TRBV30 and TRBJ1-6; 10 nucleotides match TRBD1. The sequence was obtained from a man aged 50 or older with active COVID-19. The sample was peripheral blood. CDR3 sequence: CAWSVLATGGNSPLHF. In DNA, the CDR3 is TGTGCCTGGAGTGTATTAGCGACAGGGGGCAATTCACCCCTCCACTTT. Using reference TRBV30 and TRBJ1-6 for the parts outside the CDR3, the full variable domain is SQTIHQWPATLVQPVGSPLSLECTVEGTSNPNLYWYRQAAGRGLQLLFYSVGIGQISSEVPQNLSASRPQDRQFILSSKKLLLSDSGFYLCAWSVLATGGNSPLHFGNGTRLTVT.